This entry features one T cell receptor beta chain sequence. Germline-derived CDR1 and CDR2 are SGHKS and YYEKEE (reference sequence). Trimming removed 5 bases from V and 9 bases from J, with 12 bases in between. The CDR3 covers 12 residues. This record belongs to a study of T cell responses to AZD1222 COVID-19 vaccine. Generated by immunoSEQ multiplex PCR, the TCRdb table keeps only in-frame clones and is missing some. Of approximately 73,000 clones detected, nearly 85% appear once; the ten largest clones hold around 2.8%. Sample: peripheral blood, taken on day 0 of AZD1222 vaccination. The sequence came from an adult in good health. V and J are TRBV5-5 and TRBJ2-1; D unresolved. CDR3 region: CASSPGLAEQFF. The DNA for the CDR3 is TGTGCCAGCAGTCCGGGTTTGGCTGAGCAGTTCTTC.